This T cell receptor (beta chain) was sequenced for a study of monozygotic twins with inflammatory bowel disease. This CDR3 has 15 amino acids. In germline, CDR1 is MNHEY, CDR2 SVGEGT. TCRdb reprocessed the 5' RACE reads and keeps a single row for each CDR3 protein, giving no DNA. The sample holds more than 100,000 distinct CDR3 sequences. This receptor was obtained from a human donor with ulcerative colitis or Crohn's disease, or a healthy co-twin of an affected twin (not recorded which). The source material was blood. The V call is TRBV6-2 or TRBV6-3, the J call TRBJ1-5. CDR3 region: CASSNLQGASQPQHF.